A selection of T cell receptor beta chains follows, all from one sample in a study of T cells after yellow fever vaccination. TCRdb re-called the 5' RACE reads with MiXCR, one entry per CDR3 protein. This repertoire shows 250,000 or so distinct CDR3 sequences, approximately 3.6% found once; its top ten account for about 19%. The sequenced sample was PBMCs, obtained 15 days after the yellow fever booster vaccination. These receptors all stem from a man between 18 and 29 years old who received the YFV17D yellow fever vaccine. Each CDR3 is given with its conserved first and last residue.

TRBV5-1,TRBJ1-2,CASSLDMGQATYGYTF
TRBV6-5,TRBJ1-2,CAISDRDHGYTF
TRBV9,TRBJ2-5,CASSVAGGLVETQYF
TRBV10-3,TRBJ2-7,CAISGGTPRSYEQYF
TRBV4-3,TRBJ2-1,CASSRSPNSYNEQFF
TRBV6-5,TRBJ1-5,CASSYSAGASQPQHF
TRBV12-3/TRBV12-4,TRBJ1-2,CASSSRGTLGYTF
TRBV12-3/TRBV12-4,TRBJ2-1,CASRGVRYEQFF
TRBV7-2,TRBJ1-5,CASSLRWNQPQHF
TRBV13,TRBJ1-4,CASSPRGQAEKLFF
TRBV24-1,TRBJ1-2,CATSDLRGYTF
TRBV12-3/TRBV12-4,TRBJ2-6,CATRHSGANVLTF
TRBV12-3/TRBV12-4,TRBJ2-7,CASSPLGDRGYEQYF
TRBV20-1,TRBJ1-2,CSARVWGTSYGYTF
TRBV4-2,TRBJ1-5,CASSQERTANQPQHF
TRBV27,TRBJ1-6,CASSLSGGTHYNSPLHF
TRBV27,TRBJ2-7,CACSSRAGTGSHEQYF
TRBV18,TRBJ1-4,CASSPRQGSDEKLFF
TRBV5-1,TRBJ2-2,CASSLRRLRAGELFF
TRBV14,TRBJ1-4,CASSFDRGRREKLFF
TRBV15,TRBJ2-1,CATSRDPPSGGINEQFF
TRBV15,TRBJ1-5,CATSRDGGQGPQPQHF
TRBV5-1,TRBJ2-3,CASSLLAGRVDTQYF
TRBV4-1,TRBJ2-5,CASSQDGGRQETQYF
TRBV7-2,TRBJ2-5,CASSSTGQGSFEYF
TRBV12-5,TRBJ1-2,CASGLTGAGGYTF
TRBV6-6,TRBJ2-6,CATWGVSSGANVLTF
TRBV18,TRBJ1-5,CASSPPGEGNQPQHF
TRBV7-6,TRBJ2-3,CASSLVLAGSTDTQYF
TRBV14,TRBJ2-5,CASSWPGQGEAETQYF
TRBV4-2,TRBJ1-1,CASSQGVPGAAFF
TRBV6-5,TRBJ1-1,CAAGLNTEAFF
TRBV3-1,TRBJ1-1,CASSPSEVNSLFTEAFF
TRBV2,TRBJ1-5,CASSIDRAQPQHF
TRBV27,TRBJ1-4,CASTPRTGVNEKLFF
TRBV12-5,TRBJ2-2,CASGFFLTGELFF
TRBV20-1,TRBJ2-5,CSAPPSGGRETQYF
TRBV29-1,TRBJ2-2,CSVAWTTPGELFF
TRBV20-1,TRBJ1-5,CSARAPPHSNQPQHF
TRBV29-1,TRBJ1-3,CSVLTGEGGNTIYF
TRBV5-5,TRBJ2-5,CASSSWGGAKETQYF
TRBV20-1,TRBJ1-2,CSARVETGPTF
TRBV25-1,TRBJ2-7,CASSEGNRGVYEQYF
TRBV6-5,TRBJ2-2,CASSYSGTPTTGELFF
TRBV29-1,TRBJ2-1,CSVDNRVYGNEQFF
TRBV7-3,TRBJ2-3,CASSFGQGGDTQYF
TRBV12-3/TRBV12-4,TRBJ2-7,CASSLLDRGHEQYF
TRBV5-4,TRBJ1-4,CASSATGTAQNEKLFF
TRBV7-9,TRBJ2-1,CASSFTRLANHNEQFF
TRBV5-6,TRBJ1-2,CASSLGTAYGYTF
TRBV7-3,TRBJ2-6,CASSLRGSSGANVLTF
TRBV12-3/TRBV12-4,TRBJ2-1,CASNLAGGPYNEQFF